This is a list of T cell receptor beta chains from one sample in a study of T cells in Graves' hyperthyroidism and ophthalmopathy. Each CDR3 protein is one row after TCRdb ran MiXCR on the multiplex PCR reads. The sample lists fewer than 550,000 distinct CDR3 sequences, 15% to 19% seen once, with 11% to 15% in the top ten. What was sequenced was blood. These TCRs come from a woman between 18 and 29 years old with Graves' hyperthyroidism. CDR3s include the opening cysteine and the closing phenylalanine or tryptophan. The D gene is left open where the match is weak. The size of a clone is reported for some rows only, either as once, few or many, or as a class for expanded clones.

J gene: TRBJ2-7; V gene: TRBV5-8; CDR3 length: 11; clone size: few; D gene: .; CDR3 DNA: TGTGCCAGCAGACTCGGTTACGAGCAGTACTTC; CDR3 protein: CASRLGYEQYF
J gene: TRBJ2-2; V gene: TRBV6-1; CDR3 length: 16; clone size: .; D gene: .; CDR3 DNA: TGTGCCAGCAGTTCTTTGCCAGGGGCCTTTATCGGGGAGCTGTTTTTT; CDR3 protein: CASSSLPGAFIGELFF
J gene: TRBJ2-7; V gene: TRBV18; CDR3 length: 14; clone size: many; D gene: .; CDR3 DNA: TGTGCCAGCTCACTTAAGGACAACTCCTACGAGCAGTACTTC; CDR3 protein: CASSLKDNSYEQYF
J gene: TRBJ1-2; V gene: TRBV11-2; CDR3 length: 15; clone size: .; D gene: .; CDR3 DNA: TGTGCCAGCAGGCTAAGGACCAGGGTCTACTATGGCTACACCTTC; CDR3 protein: CASRLRTRVYYGYTF
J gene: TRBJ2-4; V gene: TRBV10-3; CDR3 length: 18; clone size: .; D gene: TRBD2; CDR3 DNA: TGTGCCATCAGTGCCAGCTCCGGGACTAGTCCCAAATCTCACATTCAGTACTTC; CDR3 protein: CAISASSGTSPKSHIQYF
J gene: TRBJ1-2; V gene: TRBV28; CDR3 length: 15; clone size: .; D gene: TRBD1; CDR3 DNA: TGTGCCAGCAGTCCAGGACAGGGGGTTAACTATGGCTACACCTTC; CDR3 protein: CASSPGQGVNYGYTF
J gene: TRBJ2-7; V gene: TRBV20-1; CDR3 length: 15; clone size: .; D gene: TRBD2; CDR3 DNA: TGCAGTGCTAGACGGCTAGCGGGGAGCTCCTACGAGCAGTACTTC; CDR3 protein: CSARRLAGSSYEQYF
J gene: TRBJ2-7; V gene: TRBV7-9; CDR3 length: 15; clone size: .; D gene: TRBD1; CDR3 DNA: TGTGCCAGCAGCTCCCGGGACAGCCTACCCTACGAGCAGTACTTC; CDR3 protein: CASSSRDSLPYEQYF
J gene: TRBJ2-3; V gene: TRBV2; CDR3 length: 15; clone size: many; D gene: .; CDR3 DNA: TGTGCCAGCAGTGAAGGGGCAGGGGGGGGGGATACGCAGTATTTT; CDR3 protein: CASSEGAGGGDTQYF
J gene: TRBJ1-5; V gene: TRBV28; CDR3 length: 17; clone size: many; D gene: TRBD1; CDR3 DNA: TGTGCCAGCAGCTCGACCCGGACAGGGTTCGAGGATCAGCCCCAGCATTTT; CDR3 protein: CASSSTRTGFEDQPQHF
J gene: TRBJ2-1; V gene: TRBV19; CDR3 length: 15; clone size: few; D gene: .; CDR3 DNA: TGTGCCAGTAGTATAGGCAGGGGAGGTCGGAATGAGCAGTTCTTC; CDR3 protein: CASSIGRGGRNEQFF
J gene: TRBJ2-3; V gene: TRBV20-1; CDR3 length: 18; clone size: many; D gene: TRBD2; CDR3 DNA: TGCAGTGCTACCAACCCCATATCTAGCGGGAGGGCCAGAGATACGCAGTATTTT; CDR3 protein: CSATNPISSGRARDTQYF
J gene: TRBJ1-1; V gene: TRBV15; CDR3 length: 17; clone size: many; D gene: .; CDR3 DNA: TGTGCCACCAGCAGAGAGATTTGGGGTTTCGAGAACACTGAAGCTTTCTTT; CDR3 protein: CATSREIWGFENTEAFF
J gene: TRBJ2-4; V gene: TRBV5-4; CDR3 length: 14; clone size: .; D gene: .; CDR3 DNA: TGTGCCAGCAGCTTTGAGAACGGGAAAAACATTCAGTACTTC; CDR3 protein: CASSFENGKNIQYF
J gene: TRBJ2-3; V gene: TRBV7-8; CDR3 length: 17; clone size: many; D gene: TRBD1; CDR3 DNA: TGTGCCAGCAGCTTAGGGGGACAGCTTCTCAGCACAGATACGCAGTATTTT; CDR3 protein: CASSLGGQLLSTDTQYF
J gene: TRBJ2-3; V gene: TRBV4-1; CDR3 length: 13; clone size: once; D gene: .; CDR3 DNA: TGCGCCAGCAGCCAAGCCATCACCGATACGCAGTATTTT; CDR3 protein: CASSQAITDTQYF
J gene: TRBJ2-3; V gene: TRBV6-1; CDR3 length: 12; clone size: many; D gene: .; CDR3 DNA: TGTGCCAGCAGTGAAGTATGGATGACGCAGTATTTT; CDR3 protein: CASSEVWMTQYF
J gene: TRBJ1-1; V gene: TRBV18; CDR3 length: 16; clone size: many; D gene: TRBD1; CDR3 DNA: TGTGCCAGCTCCCCACGACAGGGTGGAAGGGGCACTGAAGCTTTCTTT; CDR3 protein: CASSPRQGGRGTEAFF
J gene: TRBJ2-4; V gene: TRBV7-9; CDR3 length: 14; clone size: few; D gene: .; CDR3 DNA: TGTGCCAGCAGCCCCGGACTCGACGCCCCGACGAGGTACTTC; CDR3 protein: CASSPGLDAPTRYF
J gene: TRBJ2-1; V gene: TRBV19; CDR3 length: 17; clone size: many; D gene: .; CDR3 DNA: TGTGCCAGTAGTATTATGGTGGGACAAGGCTCCTACAATGAGCAGTTCTTC; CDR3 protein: CASSIMVGQGSYNEQFF
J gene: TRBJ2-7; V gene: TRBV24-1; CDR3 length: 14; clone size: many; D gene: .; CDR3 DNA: TGTGCCACCAGTGATTCCCGTAGCTCCTACGAGCAGTACTTC; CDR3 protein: CATSDSRSSYEQYF